A single sample gave rise to the 23 T cell receptor beta chains below, sequenced in a study of cytomegalovirus exposure and HLA in healthy donors. PCR was performed using 60 Vbeta and 13 Jbeta primers. The protocol was immunoSEQ multiplex PCR, while the TCRdb copy is restricted to in-frame clones and leaves out a portion. The sample carries 130,000 to 150,000 clones, 78% recorded once. Specimen: PBMCs. All receptors derive from a male donor in good health and CMV-seronegative.

There are a few counts of this clone. The J gene is TRBJ2-5, the V gene TRBV7-3; 7 bases line up with TRBD2. The CDR3 is made up of 14 amino acids. Germline lookup yields CDR1 SGHTA and CDR2 FQGTGA. With 5 bases clipped from V and 3 bases from J, the junction kept 6 bases outside the gene matches. CDR3 sequence reads: CASSLIGGKETQYF. The CDR3 DNA sequence: TGTGCCAGCAGCCTGATCGGGGGGAAAGAGACCCAGTACTTC.

This chain connects TRBV15 to TRBJ1-1; TRBD1 matches 7 bases. CDR1 and CDR2 from the germline V gene are LNHNV and YYDKDF (reference sequence). CDR3 size: 15 residues. The trim removed 2 bases at V and 2 bases at J, leaving 5 bases unmatched. The CDR3 reads CATSRSRTGNTEAFF. CDR3 coding DNA: TGTGCCACCAGCAGATCCAGGACAGGTAACACTGAAGCTTTCTTT.

The V and J genes are TRBV5-4 and TRBJ2-3, with D tentatively TRBD1 (5 bases). Germline values: CDR1 SGHNT, CDR2 YYREEE (reference sequence). CDR3 length: 15 residues. The germline V and J ends were trimmed by 4 bases and 0 bases, with 12 bases remaining between them. The CDR3 DNA sequence: TGTGCCAGCAGCATTGGACACGCGAGCACAGATACGCAGTATTTT. The encoded protein is CASSIGHASTDTQYF.

The chain recombines TRBV10-1 with TRBJ2-1; 9 nucleotides align to TRBD1. There are 18 residues in the CDR3. V was pared by 0 bases and J by 2 bases, with 8 bases of the junction left unmatched. Germline V gene data show CDR1 as WNHNN and CDR2 as SYGVQD (reference sequence). The CDR3 reads CASSESVQDRGAYNEQFF. CDR3 sequence (DNA): TGCGCCAGCAGTGAGTCAGTCCAGGACAGGGGCGCCTACAATGAGCAGTTCTTC.

This clone has more than one count but fewer than ten. The CDR3 sequence: CASSPGLAGGLETQYF. The DNA of the CDR3 is TGTGCCAGCAGCCCAGGACTAGCGGGGGGGCTTGAGACCCAGTACTTC. The J gene is TRBJ2-5, the V gene TRBV7-3, with TRBD2 matching 15 bases. The CDR3 is 16 residues long. CDR1 SGHTA and CDR2 FQGTGA come from the germline V gene. V trimming: 5 bases; J trimming: 5 bases; junction bases outside the gene matches: 6.

The rearrangement links TRBV5-6 to TRBJ1-2, with D tentatively TRBD1 (5 bases). Germline assignment: CDR1 SGHDT and CDR2 YYEEEE. The length of the CDR3 is 15 residues. Trimming pared 0 bases from V and 5 bases from J, leaving 14 bases between. The CDR3 DNA reads as TGTGCCAGCAGCTTGGCGGGCAGGGCCCCTTATGGCTACACCTTC. Encoded protein: CASSLAGRAPYGYTF.

The rearrangement joins TRBV10-3 to TRBJ1-2; TRBD1 aligns across 12 bases. Trimming removed 10 bases from V and 4 bases from J; junction bases left unmatched: 7. The CDR3 extends over 14 amino acids. Germline CDR1 ENHRY, CDR2 SYGVKD. Here the CDR3 reads CANRGGQGAYGYTF. The CDR3 nucleotides are TGTGCCAACCGGGGGGGACAGGGGGCCTATGGCTACACCTTC.

V and J are TRBV29-1 and TRBJ1-1, with D unresolved. Germline CDR1 SQVTM, CDR2 ANQGSEA. V gave up 0 bases and J gave up 3 bases, with 14 bases separating them. This CDR3 has 15 amino acids. CDR3 bases: TGCAGCGTTGAAGATCGGAGCAGGACTTACACTGAAGCTTTCTTT. It encodes CSVEDRSRTYTEAFF.

The V and J genes are TRBV10-3 and TRBJ2-1; 8 nucleotides line up with TRBD1. This CDR3 region has 14 residues. The germline CDR1 and CDR2 sequences are ENHRY and SYGVKD. Losses at the gene ends were 6 bases for V and 7 bases for J; bases not matched to a gene: 8. DNA for the CDR3: TGTGCCATCAGCGTAGAACAGGGGGGAAATGAGCAGTTCTTC. Amino acids: CAISVEQGGNEQFF.

The gene calls are TRBV9 and TRBJ1-2; D is unclear. The CDR3 covers 14 residues. From germline, CDR1 is SGDLS and CDR2 YYNGEE. The germline V and J ends were trimmed by 3 bases and 2 bases, with 11 bases remaining between them. CDR3 in DNA: TGTGCCAGCAGCGCCGCTTCGGAGAACTATGGCTACACCTTC. Its protein is CASSAASENYGYTF.

A few counts support this clone. The V gene is TRBV7-9, the J gene TRBJ1-2; possibly TRBD1 for D (5 bases). With 5 bases removed from V and 5 bases from J, the gap between germline ends came to 15 bases. The CDR3 runs 14 residues. In germline, CDR1 is SEHNR, CDR2 FQNEAQ (reference sequence). CDR3 residues: CASSTPGFEYGYTF. The CDR3, as DNA: TGTGCCAGCAGCACTCCAGGGTTTGAGTATGGCTACACCTTC.

The V and J genes are TRBV4-3 and TRBJ2-2; 10 bases match TRBD2. Trimming cost V 5 bases and J 0 bases; bases outside gene matches: 9. Germline-derived CDR1 and CDR2 are LGHNA and YSLEER. This CDR3 spans 18 amino acids. The CDR3 nucleotides read TGCGCCAGCAGCTCCCGGCTAGCGGGGGTAGCGAACACCGGGGAGCTGTTTTTT. Protein sequence: CASSSRLAGVANTGELFF.

The V gene is TRBV6-6, the J gene TRBJ2-1; the match to TRBD2 covers 7 bases. CDR3 size: 14 residues. Germline V gene lookup returns CDR1 MNHNY and CDR2 SVGAGI (reference sequence). Trimming removed 5 bases from V and 7 bases from J; junction bases left unmatched: 8. The CDR3 nucleotides read TGTGCCAGCAGTACCAGGACTAGGGGAAATGAGCAGTTCTTC. It codes for CASSTRTRGNEQFF.

CDR3 amino acids: CASSQQKNYEQYF. The CDR3 coding sequence is TGTGCCAGCAGTCAACAGAAAAACTACGAGCAGTACTTC. The chain couples TRBV7-2 to TRBJ2-7; D not resolved. The CDR3 contains 13 residues. Germline values: CDR1 SGHTA, CDR2 FQGNSA. The V and J ends lost 6 bases and 3 bases respectively, with 12 bases between them.

Points on this clone: The same CDR3 arises from other DNA sequences in this sample as well. The chain uses TRBV5-4 and TRBJ2-2; D is unresolved. This CDR3 is 14 amino acids long. V shed 0 bases and J shed 1 base, with 4 bases lying between them. Germline CDR1 reads SGHNT; CDR2 reads YYREEE (reference sequence). For the CDR3, the DNA is TGTGCCAGCAGCTTGGCCCTGAACACCGGGGAGCTGTTTTTT. It translates to CASSLALNTGELFF. Based on the CDR3 plus reference TRBV5-4 and TRBJ2-2, the full variable domain is ETGVTQSPTHLIKTRGQQVTLRCSSQSGHNTVSWYQQALGQGPQFIFQYYREEENGRGNFPPRFSGLQFPNYSSELNVNALELDDSALYLCASSLALNTGELFFGEGSRLTVL.

The genes are TRBV6-5 and TRBJ1-1, with D hard to call. Per the germline V gene, CDR1 is MNHEY and CDR2 is SVGAGI. Trimming took off 7 bases at V and 1 base at J, with 13 bases between the two ends. This CDR3 region has 14 residues. The CDR3 reads CASTLGSWNTEAFF. Here the CDR3 DNA reads TGTGCCAGCACCCTCGGGAGCTGGAACACTGAAGCTTTCTTT.

J is TRBJ2-1 and V is TRBV30; 8 bases align to TRBD2. V was clipped by 6 bases and J by 6 bases; unmatched bases: 7. This CDR3 has 13 amino acids. The V gene's germline CDR1 is GTSNPN and CDR2 SVGIG (reference sequence). CDR3 sequence reads: CACPGLVGNEQFF. In DNA, the CDR3 is TGTGCCTGTCCGGGACTAGTGGGCAATGAGCAGTTCTTC.

The chain employs TRBV2 and TRBJ1-5; 8 nucleotides align to TRBD1. CDR1 and CDR2 from the germline V gene are SNHLY and FYNNEI. The CDR3 has 15 residues. J lost 6 bases, V lost 4 bases, and 8 bases had no gene match. The CDR3, as DNA: TGTGCCAGCAGTGTAGGACAGGGCCCTACTCAGCCCCAGCATTTT. Its protein product is CASSVGQGPTQPQHF.

V is TRBV5-1 and J is TRBJ2-1; 7 positions match TRBD1. CDR1 and CDR2 from the germline V gene are SGHRS and YFSETQ. V lost 0 bases, J lost 3 bases, and 3 bases stayed unmatched. The CDR3 sequence is 15 residues long. The DNA for the CDR3 is TGCGCCAGCAGCTTGGAGACAGGGTACTACAATGAGCAGTTCTTC. Protein product: CASSLETGYYNEQFF.

V and J are TRBV27 and TRBJ2-7; D is undetermined. Between the trimmed V and J ends, which lost 5 bases and 0 bases, there was a span of 2 bases. The CDR3 spans 11 residues. The germline gives CDR1 MNHEY, CDR2 SMNVEV (reference sequence). CDR3 sequence (DNA): TGTGCCAGCAGTCACTCCTACGAGCAGTACTTC. As protein: CASSHSYEQYF.

Regarding this clone: At one end the junction does not follow the germline gene, possibly because of a read error. The genes are TRBV7-2 and TRBJ1-1; no definite D call. Germline V CDR1 and CDR2: SGHTA, FQGNSA. CDR3 size: 15 residues. The CDR3 DNA follows: TGTTCCAGCAGCTTAGATATAGGGAGAGGAACTGAAGCTTTCTTT. It encodes CSSSLDIGRGTEAFF. The variable domain in full, completed from reference TRBV7-2 and TRBJ1-1, reads GAGVSQSPSNKVTEKGKDVELRCDPISGHTALYWYRQSLGQGLEFLIYFQGNSAPDKSGLPSDRFSAERTGGSVSTLTIQRTQQEDSAVYLCSSSLDIGRGTEAFFGQGTRLTVV.

The V gene is TRBV19, the J gene TRBJ1-5; 8 positions agree with TRBD1. From germline, CDR1 is LNHDA and CDR2 SQIVND (reference sequence). The CDR3 loop spans 14 amino acids. V lost 7 bases, J lost 6 bases, and 8 bases stayed unmatched. The CDR3 reads CASNQGQGGQPQHF. In DNA, the CDR3 is TGTGCCAGTAACCAAGGACAGGGTGGTCAGCCCCAGCATTTT.

Points on this clone: One end of the junction varies from germline; a read error may be responsible. The rearrangement joins TRBV7-7 to TRBJ2-6; TRBD1 matches 9 bases. This CDR3 region has 16 residues. The germline CDR1 and CDR2 sequences are SSHAT and FNYEAQ (reference sequence). CDR3 in DNA: TGTGCTAGCAGCGAACAGGGGGCGCCCGGGGCCAACGTCCTGACTTTC. Its protein is CASSEQGAPGANVLTF.